This TCR beta chain appears in the sequencing data of a study of OX40 agonist ivuxolimab in advanced cancers. Across the study: The mean age was approximately 60 years, ranging from about 20 to 90, with around four fifths of participants male. Study-level findings and limits: Mean expanded clone counts were higher in CD8+ than CD4+ T cells.

This clone was picked up one time. Its cognate antigen is unknown. Exclusion of a patient followed from autoimmune disease history or systemic immunosuppression. This CDR3 comprises 14 residues. Trimming took off 4 bases at V and 7 bases at J, with 17 bases between the two ends. Germline CDR1 reads LNHDA; CDR2 reads SQIVND (reference sequence). Profiling relied on immunoSEQ multiplex PCR, and the TCRdb table lists in-frame clones only, not all of them. Here the sample spans fewer than 80,000 clones, approximately 80% being singletons. Sample: CD4+ or CD8+ T cells sorted from blood, taken in a trial of the OX40 agonist ivuxolimab. The clonotype originates from an adult with an advanced solid tumor such as melanoma, head and neck, liver or kidney cancer. This chain uses TRBV19 with TRBJ2-7; TRBD1 might be the D (6 bases). The DNA of the CDR3 is TGTGCCAGTAGTAGTCCGATGCAGGGGAAGGAGCAGTACTTC. The encoded protein is CASSSPMQGKEQYF. Drawing the rest from reference TRBV19 and TRBJ2-7, the complete variable domain is DGGITQSPKYLFRKEGQNVTLSCEQNLNHDAMYWYRQDPGQGLRLIYYSQIVNDFQKGDIAEGYSVSREKKESFPLTVTSAQKNPTAFYLCASSSPMQGKEQYFGPGTRLTVT.